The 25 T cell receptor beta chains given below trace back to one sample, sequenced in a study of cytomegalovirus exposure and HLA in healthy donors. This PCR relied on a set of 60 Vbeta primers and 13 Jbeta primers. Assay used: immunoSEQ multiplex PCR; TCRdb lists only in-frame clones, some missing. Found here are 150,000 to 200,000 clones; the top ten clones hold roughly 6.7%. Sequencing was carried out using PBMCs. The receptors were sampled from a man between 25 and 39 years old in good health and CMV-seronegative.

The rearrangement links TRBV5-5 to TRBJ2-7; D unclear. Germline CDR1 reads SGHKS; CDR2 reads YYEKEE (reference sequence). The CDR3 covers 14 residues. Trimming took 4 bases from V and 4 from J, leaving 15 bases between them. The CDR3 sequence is CASSLSTVEYEQYF. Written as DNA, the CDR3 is TGTGCCAGCAGCCTCTCTACAGTAGAGTACGAGCAGTACTTC. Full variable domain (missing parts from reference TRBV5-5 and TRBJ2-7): DAGVTQSPTHLIKTRGQQVTLRCSPISGHKSVSWYQQVLGQGPQFIFQYYEKEERGRGNFPDRFSARQFPNYSSELNVNALLLGDSALYLCASSLSTVEYEQYFGPGTRLTVT.

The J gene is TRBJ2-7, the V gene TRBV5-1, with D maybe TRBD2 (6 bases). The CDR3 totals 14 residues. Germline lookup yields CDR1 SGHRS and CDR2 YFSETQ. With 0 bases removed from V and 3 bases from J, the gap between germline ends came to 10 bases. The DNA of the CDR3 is TGCGCCAGCAGCTTGGCGGGGCGGGACTACGAGCAGTACTTC. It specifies CASSLAGRDYEQYF.

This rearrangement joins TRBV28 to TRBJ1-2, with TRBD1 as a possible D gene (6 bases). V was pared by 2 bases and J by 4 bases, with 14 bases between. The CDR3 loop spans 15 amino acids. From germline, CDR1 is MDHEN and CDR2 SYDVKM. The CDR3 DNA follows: TGTGCCAGCAGTTTAGCACAGGGCGCTACCTATGGCTACACCTTC. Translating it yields CASSLAQGATYGYTF.

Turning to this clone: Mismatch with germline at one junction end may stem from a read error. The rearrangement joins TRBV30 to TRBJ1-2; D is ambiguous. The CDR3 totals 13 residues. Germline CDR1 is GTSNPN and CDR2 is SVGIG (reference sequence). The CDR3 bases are TGTGCCTGGAGTGTCTCGCTCGGGGATGGCTGCACCTTC. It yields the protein CAWSVSLGDGCTF.

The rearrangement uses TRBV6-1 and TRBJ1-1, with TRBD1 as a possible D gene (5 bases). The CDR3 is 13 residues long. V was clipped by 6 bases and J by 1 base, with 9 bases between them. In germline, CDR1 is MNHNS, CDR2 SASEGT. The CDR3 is CASSPGQNTEAFF. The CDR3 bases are TGTGCCAGCAGCCCCGGACAGAACACTGAAGCTTTCTTT.

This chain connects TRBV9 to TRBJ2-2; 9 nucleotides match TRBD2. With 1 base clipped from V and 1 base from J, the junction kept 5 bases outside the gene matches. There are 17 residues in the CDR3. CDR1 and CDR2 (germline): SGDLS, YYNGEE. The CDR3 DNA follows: TGTGCCAGCAGCGTAAGTAGCGGGGGCCTGAACACCGGGGAGCTGTTTTTT. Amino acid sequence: CASSVSSGGLNTGELFF.

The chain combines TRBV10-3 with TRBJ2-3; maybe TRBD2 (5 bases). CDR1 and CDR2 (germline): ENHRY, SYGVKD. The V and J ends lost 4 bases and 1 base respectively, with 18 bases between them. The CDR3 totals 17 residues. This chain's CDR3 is CAISATLGILGTDTQYF. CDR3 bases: TGTGCCATCAGTGCAACACTAGGGATCTTGGGCACAGATACGCAGTATTTT.

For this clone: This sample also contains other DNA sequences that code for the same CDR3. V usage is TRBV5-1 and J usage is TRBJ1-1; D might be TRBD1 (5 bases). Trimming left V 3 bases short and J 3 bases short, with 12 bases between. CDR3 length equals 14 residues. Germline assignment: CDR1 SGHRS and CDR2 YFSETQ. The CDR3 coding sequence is TGCGCCAGCAGCTGGGGGGGTTCGGACACTGAAGCTTTCTTT. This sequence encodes CASSWGGSDTEAFF.

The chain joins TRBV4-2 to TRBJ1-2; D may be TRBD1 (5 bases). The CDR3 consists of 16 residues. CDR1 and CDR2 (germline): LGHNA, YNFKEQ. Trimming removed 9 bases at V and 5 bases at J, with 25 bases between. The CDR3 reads CASSNQGLPVGYGYTF. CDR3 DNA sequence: TGTGCCAGTAGTAACCAGGGACTCCCGGTAGGGTATGGCTACACCTTC.

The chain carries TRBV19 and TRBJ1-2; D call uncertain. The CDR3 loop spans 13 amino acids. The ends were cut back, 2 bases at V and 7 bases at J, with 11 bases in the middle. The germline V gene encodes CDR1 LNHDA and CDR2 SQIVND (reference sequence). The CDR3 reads CASSILLLSGYTF. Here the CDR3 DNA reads TGTGCCAGTAGTATACTCCTTCTGAGTGGCTACACCTTC.

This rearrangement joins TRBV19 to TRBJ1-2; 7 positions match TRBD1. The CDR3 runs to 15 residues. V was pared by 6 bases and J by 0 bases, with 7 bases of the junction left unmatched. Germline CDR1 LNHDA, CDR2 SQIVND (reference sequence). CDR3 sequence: CASSRDRTTNYGYTF. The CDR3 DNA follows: TGTGCCAGTAGCCGGGACAGAACAACTAACTATGGCTACACCTTC.

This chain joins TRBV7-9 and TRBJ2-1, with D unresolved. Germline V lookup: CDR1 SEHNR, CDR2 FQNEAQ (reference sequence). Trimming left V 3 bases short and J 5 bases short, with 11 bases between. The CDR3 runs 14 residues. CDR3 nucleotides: TGTGCCAGCAGCTTTTTCCGAGGAAACAATGAGCAGTTCTTC. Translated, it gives CASSFFRGNNEQFF.

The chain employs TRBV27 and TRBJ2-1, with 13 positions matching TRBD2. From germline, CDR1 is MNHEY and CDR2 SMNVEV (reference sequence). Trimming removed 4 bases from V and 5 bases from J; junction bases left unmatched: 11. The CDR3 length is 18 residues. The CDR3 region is CASSWGWGLAGQHNEQFF. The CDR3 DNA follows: TGTGCCAGCAGTTGGGGGTGGGGACTAGCGGGACAGCACAATGAGCAGTTCTTC.

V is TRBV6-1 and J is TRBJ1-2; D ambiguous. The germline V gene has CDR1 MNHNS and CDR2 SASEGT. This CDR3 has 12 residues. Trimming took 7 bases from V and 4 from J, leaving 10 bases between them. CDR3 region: CASTIPGYGYTF. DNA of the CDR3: TGTGCCAGCACGATACCCGGCTATGGCTACACCTTC.

The CDR3 reads CASSAYRGNYGYTF. For the CDR3, the DNA is TGTGCCAGCAGTGCCTACCGGGGGAACTATGGCTACACCTTC. V and J are TRBV27 and TRBJ1-2; D may be TRBD1 (5 bases). The CDR3 loop spans 14 amino acids. V lost 5 bases to trimming and J lost 2 bases, with 12 bases between them. Germline loops: CDR1 MNHEY, CDR2 SMNVEV (reference sequence).

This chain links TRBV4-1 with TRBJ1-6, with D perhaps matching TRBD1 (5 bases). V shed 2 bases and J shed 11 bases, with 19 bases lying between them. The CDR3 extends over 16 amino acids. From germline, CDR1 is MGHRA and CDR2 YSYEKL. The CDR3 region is CASSQKTGTQVPPLHF. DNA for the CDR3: TGCGCCAGCAGCCAAAAAACCGGGACTCAAGTCCCACCCCTCCACTTT.

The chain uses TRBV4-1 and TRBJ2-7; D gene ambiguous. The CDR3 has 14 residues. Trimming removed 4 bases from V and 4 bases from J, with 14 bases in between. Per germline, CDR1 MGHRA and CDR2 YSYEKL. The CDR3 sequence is CASSLSAGAYEQYF. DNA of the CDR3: TGCGCCAGCAGCCTCTCAGCAGGCGCGTACGAGCAGTACTTC.

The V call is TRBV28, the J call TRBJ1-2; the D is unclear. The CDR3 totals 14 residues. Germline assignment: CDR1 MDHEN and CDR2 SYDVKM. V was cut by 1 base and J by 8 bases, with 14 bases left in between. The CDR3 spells CASSLSLYLRGYTF. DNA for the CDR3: TGTGCCAGCAGTTTATCTCTTTACCTCCGGGGCTACACCTTC.

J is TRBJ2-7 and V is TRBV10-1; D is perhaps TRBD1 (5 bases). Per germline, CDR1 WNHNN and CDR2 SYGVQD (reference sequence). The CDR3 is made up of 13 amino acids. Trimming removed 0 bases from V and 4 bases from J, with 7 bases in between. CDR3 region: CASSESGPYEQYF. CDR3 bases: TGCGCCAGCAGTGAGTCGGGGCCTTACGAGCAGTACTTC.

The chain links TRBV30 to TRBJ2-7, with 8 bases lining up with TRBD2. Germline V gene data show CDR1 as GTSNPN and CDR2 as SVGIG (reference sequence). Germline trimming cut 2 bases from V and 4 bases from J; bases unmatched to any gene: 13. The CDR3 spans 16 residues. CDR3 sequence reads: CAWSSSYAGGGYEQYF. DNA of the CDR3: TGTGCCTGGAGTTCCTCTTACGCCGGGGGGGGGTACGAGCAGTACTTC. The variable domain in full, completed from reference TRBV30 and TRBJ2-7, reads SQTIHQWPATLVQPVGSPLSLECTVEGTSNPNLYWYRQAAGRGLQLLFYSVGIGQISSEVPQNLSASRPQDRQFILSSKKLLLSDSGFYLCAWSSSYAGGGYEQYFGPGTRLTVT.

The DNA for the CDR3 is TGTGCCAGCAGCCGCGGGACAGCCCGCAACTATGGCTACACCTTC. Protein sequence: CASSRGTARNYGYTF. The V call is TRBV25-1, the J call TRBJ1-2; TRBD1 matches 7 bases. Germline V gene sequence: CDR1 MGHDK, CDR2 SYGVNS. Losses at the gene ends were 6 bases for V and 2 bases for J; bases not matched to a gene: 9. The CDR3 sequence is 15 residues long.

The CDR3 nucleotides are TGTGCCAGCAGTCTCCCCGCTCTAGCGGGGATTAACACCGGGGAGCTGTTTTTT. This codes for CASSLPALAGINTGELFF. This chain links TRBV28 with TRBJ2-2, with 9 bases fitting TRBD2. The CDR3 consists of 18 residues. The V segment lost 5 bases and the J segment 2 bases; nucleotides outside the gene matches: 12. Germline CDR1 is MDHEN and CDR2 is SYDVKM.

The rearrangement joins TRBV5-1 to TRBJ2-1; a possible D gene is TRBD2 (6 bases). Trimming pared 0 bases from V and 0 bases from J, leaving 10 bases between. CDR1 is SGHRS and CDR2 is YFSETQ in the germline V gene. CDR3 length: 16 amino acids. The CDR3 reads CASSLAEGASYNEQFF. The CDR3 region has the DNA TGCGCCAGCAGCTTGGCGGAGGGAGCCTCCTACAATGAGCAGTTCTTC.

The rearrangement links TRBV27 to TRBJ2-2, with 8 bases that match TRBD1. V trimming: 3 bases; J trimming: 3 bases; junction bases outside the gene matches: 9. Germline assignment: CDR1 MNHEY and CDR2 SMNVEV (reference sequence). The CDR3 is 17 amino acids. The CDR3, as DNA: TGTGCCAGCAGTTTTTCGCAGGGGGCGCTTGACACCGGGGAGCTGTTTTTT. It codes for CASSFSQGALDTGELFF.

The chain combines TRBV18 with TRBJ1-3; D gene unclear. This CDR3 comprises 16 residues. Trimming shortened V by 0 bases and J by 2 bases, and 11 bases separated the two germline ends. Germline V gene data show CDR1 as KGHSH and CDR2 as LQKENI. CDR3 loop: CASSPPSGRAGNTIYF. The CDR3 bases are TGTGCCAGCTCACCACCGTCGGGTCGGGCTGGAAACACCATATATTTT.